This T cell receptor (beta chain) was retrieved from a study of blood T cell repertoires in COVID-19. TCRdb's table, derived via immunoSEQ multiplex PCR, lists solely in-frame clones and lacks some. The sample carries 280,000 or so clones, around 91% recorded once. Assignments of participants to cohorts depended upon their own reported clinical history. The sample holds one count of this clone. The sample was PBMCs or T cells enriched from blood (not recorded which). This TCR came from a woman younger than 30 with acute COVID-19.

DNA of the CDR3: TGTGCCAGCAGTCACAAACCCCCAGAGAACACTGAAGCTTTCTTT. This encodes CASSHKPPENTEAFF. The chain carries TRBV7-9 and TRBJ1-1; D uncertain. Deletions cut 6 bases from V and 1 base from J, with 15 bases between. The CDR3 has 15 amino acids. Germline V gene lookup returns CDR1 SEHNR and CDR2 FQNEAQ (reference sequence).